This record covers a single T cell receptor (beta chain). Antigen unknown. The source of the sample is a study of cytomegalovirus exposure and HLA in healthy donors. In the study overall: Among the roughly 400 genotyped donors, just over 80% were placed in the Caucasian-associated ancestry cluster. Study conclusions and caveats: Rare TCR sequences predominated, though certain public TCRs were found in many donors. Association of a missense DCLRE1C variant with TCR beta V- and J-gene trimming was reported in a later analysis.

The CDR3 extends over 12 amino acids. Looked up from germline, CDR1 is GTSNPN and CDR2 is SVGIG (reference sequence). V dropped 4 bases and J dropped 6; count of bases not matched to a gene: 5. The donors, nominally healthy at sampling, likely had unrecorded immune exposures. A multiplex PCR was run with 60 Vbeta primers and 13 Jbeta primers. TCRdb's table, derived via immunoSEQ multiplex PCR, lists solely in-frame clones and lacks some. The table records roughly 120,000 clones, approximately 70% of them present only once. The rearrangement links TRBV30 to TRBJ2-7, with TRBD1 matching over 8 bases. The sequenced sample consisted of PBMCs. The origin of this receptor is a woman in her 70s in good health and CMV-seropositive. CDR3 sequence reads: CAWTQGAGEQYF. CDR3 DNA sequence: TGTGCCTGGACTCAGGGGGCTGGCGAGCAGTACTTC.